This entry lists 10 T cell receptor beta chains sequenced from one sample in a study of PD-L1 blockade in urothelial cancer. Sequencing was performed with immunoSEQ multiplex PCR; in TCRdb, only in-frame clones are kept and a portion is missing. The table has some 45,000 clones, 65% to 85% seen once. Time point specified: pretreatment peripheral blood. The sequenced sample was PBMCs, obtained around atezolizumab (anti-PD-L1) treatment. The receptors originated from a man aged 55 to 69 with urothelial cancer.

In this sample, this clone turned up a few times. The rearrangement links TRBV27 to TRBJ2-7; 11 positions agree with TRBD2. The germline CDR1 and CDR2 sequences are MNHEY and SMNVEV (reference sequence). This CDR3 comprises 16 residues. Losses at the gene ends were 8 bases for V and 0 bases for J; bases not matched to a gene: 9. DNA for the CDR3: TGTGCCAGCTCTCGACTAGCGGGGATTAGCTCCTACGAGCAGTACTTC. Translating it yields CASSRLAGISSYEQYF.

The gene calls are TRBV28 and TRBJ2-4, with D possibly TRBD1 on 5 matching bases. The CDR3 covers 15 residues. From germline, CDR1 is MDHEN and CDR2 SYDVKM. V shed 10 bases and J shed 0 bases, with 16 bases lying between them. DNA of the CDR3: TGTGCCACAGGGCAGGGCGTACTAGCCAAAAACATTCAGTACTTC. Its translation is CATGQGVLAKNIQYF.

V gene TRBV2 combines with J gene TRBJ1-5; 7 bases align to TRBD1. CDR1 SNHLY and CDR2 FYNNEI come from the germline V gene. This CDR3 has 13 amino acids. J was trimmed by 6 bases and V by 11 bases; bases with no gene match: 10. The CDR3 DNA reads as TGTGCCGGTGATAAGGGGGCTGGTCAGCCCCAGCATTTT. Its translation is CAGDKGAGQPQHF.

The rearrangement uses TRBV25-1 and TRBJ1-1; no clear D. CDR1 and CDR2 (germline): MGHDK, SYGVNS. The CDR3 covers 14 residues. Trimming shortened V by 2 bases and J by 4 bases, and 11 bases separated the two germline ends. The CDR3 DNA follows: TGTGCCAGCAGTGAAGGAGGGATTAGCACTGAAGCTTTCTTT. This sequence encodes CASSEGGISTEAFF.

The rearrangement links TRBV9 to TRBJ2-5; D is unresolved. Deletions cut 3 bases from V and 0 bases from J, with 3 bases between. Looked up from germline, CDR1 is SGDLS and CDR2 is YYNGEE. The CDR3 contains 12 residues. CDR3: CASSANQETQYF. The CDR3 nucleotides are TGTGCCAGCAGCGCCAACCAAGAGACCCAGTACTTC.

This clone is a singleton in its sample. As DNA, the CDR3 is TGTGCCATCAGGCGACAGGGTAGCACAGATACGCAGTATTTT. Translated, it gives CAIRRQGSTDTQYF. V and J are TRBV10-3 and TRBJ2-3; 7 nucleotides align to TRBD1. The CDR3 has 14 residues. Germline CDR1 and CDR2: ENHRY and SYGVKD. Trimming cost V 6 bases and J 0 bases; bases outside gene matches: 3.

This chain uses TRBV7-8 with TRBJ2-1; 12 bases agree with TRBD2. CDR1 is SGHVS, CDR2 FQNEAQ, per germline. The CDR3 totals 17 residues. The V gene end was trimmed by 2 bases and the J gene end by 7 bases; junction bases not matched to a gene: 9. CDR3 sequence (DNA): TGTGCCAGCAGCTTATTTTTGACTAGCGGGAGTAAGAATGAGCAGTTCTTC. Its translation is CASSLFLTSGSKNEQFF.

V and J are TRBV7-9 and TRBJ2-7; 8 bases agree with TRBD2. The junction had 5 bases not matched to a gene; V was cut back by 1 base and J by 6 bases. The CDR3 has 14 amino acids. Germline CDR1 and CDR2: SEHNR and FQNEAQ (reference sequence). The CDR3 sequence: CASSLDGGAFEQYF. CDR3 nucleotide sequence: TGTGCCAGCAGCTTAGACGGGGGGGCGTTCGAGCAGTACTTC.

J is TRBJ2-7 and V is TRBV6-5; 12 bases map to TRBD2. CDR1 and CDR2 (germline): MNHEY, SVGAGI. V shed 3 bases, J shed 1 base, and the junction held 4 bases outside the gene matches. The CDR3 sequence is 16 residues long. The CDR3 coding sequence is TGTGCCAGCAGTTATCGGACTAGCGGGGTTTCCTACGAGCAGTACTTC. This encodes CASSYRTSGVSYEQYF.

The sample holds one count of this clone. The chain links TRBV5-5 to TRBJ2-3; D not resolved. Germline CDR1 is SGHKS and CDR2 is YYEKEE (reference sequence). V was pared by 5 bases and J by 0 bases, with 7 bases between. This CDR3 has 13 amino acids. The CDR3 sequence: CASRAISTDTQYF. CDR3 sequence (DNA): TGTGCCAGCAGAGCAATTAGCACAGATACGCAGTATTTT. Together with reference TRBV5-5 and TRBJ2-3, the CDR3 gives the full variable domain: DAGVTQSPTHLIKTRGQQVTLRCSPISGHKSVSWYQQVLGQGPQFIFQYYEKEERGRGNFPDRFSARQFPNYSSELNVNALLLGDSALYLCASRAISTDTQYFGPGTRLTVL.